What follows are 8 T cell receptor beta chains derived from one specimen sequenced in a study of identical twins. TCRdb reanalysed the 5' RACE reads using MiXCR and keeps one entry per CDR3 protein. The data show approximately 620,000 distinct CDR3 sequences, with over 8.5% seen just once and more than 0.75% held by the top ten. These data were also reused for a study on yellow fever vaccine responses in identical twins.

The sample was PBMCs. These receptors were collected from a woman between 18 and 29 years old in good health.

This clonotype was counted between two and nine times. The chain links TRBV9 to TRBJ1-1; D is unclear. V gave up 0 bases and J gave up 2 bases, with 11 bases separating them. CDR3 length: 15 residues. Germline lookup yields CDR1 SGDLS and CDR2 YYNGEE. CDR3 nucleotides: TGTGCCAGCAGCGTAGGGGTGACAAGCAACACTGAAGCTTTCTTT. It yields the protein CASSVGVTSNTEAFF.

This clonotype was seen a few times. This sequence joins TRBV29-1 and TRBJ2-1, with 7 bases lining up with TRBD2. V gave up 7 bases and J gave up 10 bases; unmatched junction bases: 7. The CDR3 has 11 amino acids. CDR1 and CDR2 (germline): SQVTM, ANQGSEA. The CDR3 DNA reads TGCAGCGCAGCGGGGCTAGCGGAGCAGTTCTTC. Protein sequence: CSAAGLAEQFF.

The rearrangement joins TRBV25-1 to TRBJ2-7; 9 bases map to TRBD1. The J segment lost 5 bases and the V segment lost 1 base, leaving 3 bases of the junction unmatched. The CDR3 contains 14 residues. The germline CDR1 and CDR2 sequences are MGHDK and SYGVNS. CDR3 loop: CASSEWTGADEQYF. The CDR3, as DNA: TGTGCCAGCAGTGAATGGACAGGGGCGGACGAGCAGTACTTC.

Details on this clonotype: With a much larger clone just one base away, this may be a read error. The rearrangement links TRBV7-9 to TRBJ2-7, with 9 positions matching TRBD1. The germline CDR1 and CDR2 sequences are SEHNR and FQNEAQ (reference sequence). The V and J ends lost 5 bases and 2 bases, in that order; junction bases with no gene match: 4. This CDR3 comprises 14 residues. The CDR3 region has the DNA TGTGCCAGCAGCCACCGGGACAGGGCCTACGAGCAGTACTTC. It yields the protein CASSHRDRAYEQYF.

This clonotype was observed a handful of times. The V and J genes are TRBV21-1 and TRBJ1-1; TRBD1, the D gene given by the table, was not confirmed from the DNA. TRBV21-1 counts as a pseudogene. The CDR3 runs to 17 residues. The CDR3 loop reads CASSPPWGQWTNTEAFF. For the CDR3, the DNA is TGTGCCAGCAGCCCTCCCTGGGGGCAGTGGACGAACACTGAAGCTTTCTTT.

This clonotype occurred a few times. The chain joins TRBV2 to TRBJ2-6; D is perhaps TRBD1 (5 bases). Trimming pared 7 bases from V and 0 bases from J, leaving 13 bases between. Germline lookup yields CDR1 SNHLY and CDR2 FYNNEI. This CDR3 comprises 16 residues. The CDR3 loop is CASMGRATSGANVLTF. CDR3 DNA sequence: TGTGCCAGCATGGGCAGGGCAACCTCTGGGGCCAACGTCCTGACTTTC.

This clonotype showed up just a few times. The chain employs TRBV7-9 and TRBJ2-1; 9 bases are shared with TRBD1. This CDR3 has 15 residues. Germline values: CDR1 SEHNR, CDR2 FQNEAQ (reference sequence). V lost 7 bases and J lost 3; bases outside the gene matches: 7. For the CDR3, the DNA is TGTGCCAGCACCTTCGGGGACAGGGACTACAATGAGCAGTTCTTC. This codes for CASTFGDRDYNEQFF.

CDR3 nucleotides: TGTGCCACTATGGACAGAGTTGGCAATCAGCCCCAGCATTTT. This codes for CATMDRVGNQPQHF. The J gene is TRBJ1-5, the V gene TRBV6-1, with D perhaps TRBD1 (6 bases). The V gene lost 10 bases and the J gene lost 2 bases, with 15 bases spanning the gap. Germline-derived CDR1 and CDR2 are MNHNS and SASEGT. The CDR3 contains 14 residues.